The 2 T cell receptor beta chains presented below share a single source sample, sequenced in a study of cytomegalovirus exposure and HLA in healthy donors. The PCR ran on 60 Vbeta and 13 Jbeta primers. Measured with immunoSEQ multiplex PCR; TCRdb has only the in-frame clones, and not every one. The data show about 140,000 clones, with almost 85% seen just once and about 1.5% held by the top ten. The sequenced sample was PBMCs. The source of these receptors is a man aged 30 to 45 in good health and CMV-seropositive.

V and J are TRBV7-3 and TRBJ2-1; 10 nucleotides line up with TRBD2. J lost 7 bases, V lost 2 bases, and 8 bases had no gene match. The CDR3 covers 16 residues. Germline lookup yields CDR1 SGHTA and CDR2 FQGTGA. The CDR3 nucleotides read TGTGCCAGCAGCTTAGAAGCGGGGGGGCCATCAAATGAGCAGTTCTTC. Amino acids: CASSLEAGGPSNEQFF.

The rearrangement links TRBV9 to TRBJ1-3, with D perhaps TRBD1 (5 bases). V was trimmed by 1 base and J by 0 bases, leaving 14 bases between them. The germline CDR1 and CDR2 sequences are SGDLS and YYNGEE. There are 17 residues in the CDR3. CDR3: CASSVRAGSFSGNTIYF. The DNA of the CDR3 is TGTGCCAGCAGCGTACGGGCAGGGTCCTTCTCTGGAAACACCATATATTTT.